Listed below are T cell receptor beta chains from one sample, sequenced in a study of regulatory T cells in long-lasting Graves disease. From the multiplex PCR reads, TCRdb called clonotypes with MiXCR, one entry per CDR3 protein. The sample gives hundreds of thousands of distinct CDR3 sequences, under 25% of which show up once; 20% is in the top ten. The material sequenced was peripheral blood mononuclear cells (PBMCs), taken when the disease was refractory, from a patient treated with antithyroid drugs. These receptor sequences come from a female donor with Graves disease. Both conserved end residues are part of each CDR3. The order of the fields is V gene, J gene, D gene, clone size, CDR3 DNA, CDR3 protein. The D gene is left open where the match is weak. A clone size is listed for some rows: how often the clone was seen (once, few, many), or a class if it is expanded.

V gene: TRBV2
J gene: TRBJ2-3
D gene: -
clone size: -
CDR3 DNA: TGTGCCAGCAGTAGGGAGGATACGCAGTATTTT
CDR3 protein: CASSREDTQYF

V gene: TRBV5-1
J gene: TRBJ2-3
D gene: TRBD2
clone size: -
CDR3 DNA: TGCGCCAGCAGCTCGCTTGCTAGCGGGAGGGGAACAGATACGCAGTATTTT
CDR3 protein: CASSSLASGRGTDTQYF

V gene: TRBV7-6
J gene: TRBJ2-7
D gene: -
clone size: -
CDR3 DNA: TGTGCCAGCAGCTTAGTCCGGGATCCCTCCTACGAGCAGTACTTC
CDR3 protein: CASSLVRDPSYEQYF

V gene: TRBV6-2/TRBV6-3
J gene: TRBJ1-1
D gene: TRBD1
clone size: few
CDR3 DNA: TGTGCCAGCAGTTACTTTTTAGGGGGGGCCCAGGGGGCTGAAGCTTTCTTT
CDR3 protein: CASSYFLGGAQGAEAFF

V gene: TRBV7-2
J gene: TRBJ2-5
D gene: -
clone size: many
CDR3 DNA: TGTGCCAGCAGCTCAACCCCCCTAGCGAGAACAGAGACCCAGTACTTC
CDR3 protein: CASSSTPLARTETQYF

V gene: TRBV3-1
J gene: TRBJ2-5
D gene: -
clone size: -
CDR3 DNA: TGTGCCAGCTCAATACAGTTACCCGGGGGAGAGACCCAGTACTTC
CDR3 protein: CASSIQLPGGETQYF

V gene: TRBV29-1
J gene: TRBJ1-2
D gene: -
clone size: -
CDR3 DNA: TGCAGCGTTGTGCCAGGTTCTGACGGCTACACCTTC
CDR3 protein: CSVVPGSDGYTF

V gene: TRBV28
J gene: TRBJ1-5
D gene: -
clone size: many
CDR3 DNA: TGTGCCAGCAGTGTCTTAGGGGGTGGCAATCAGCCCCAGCATTTT
CDR3 protein: CASSVLGGGNQPQHF

V gene: TRBV28
J gene: TRBJ1-6
D gene: TRBD1
clone size: many
CDR3 DNA: TGTGCCAGCAGTTTACACAGGGGATCAGGATCACCCCTCCACTTT
CDR3 protein: CASSLHRGSGSPLHF

V gene: TRBV29-1
J gene: TRBJ1-4
D gene: -
clone size: many
CDR3 DNA: TGCAGCGTTGGGGGGGGAAATGAAAAACTGTTTTTT
CDR3 protein: CSVGGGNEKLFF

V gene: TRBV28
J gene: TRBJ1-2
D gene: -
clone size: many
CDR3 DNA: TGTGCCAGCAGTTCCCCCGCTCTGAACAGTGTCTACACCTTC
CDR3 protein: CASSSPALNSVYTF

V gene: TRBV6-1
J gene: TRBJ2-4
D gene: -
clone size: -
CDR3 DNA: TGTGCCAGCGGGAGTTGGGCCAAAAACATTCAGTACTTC
CDR3 protein: CASGSWAKNIQYF

V gene: TRBV29-1
J gene: TRBJ1-1
D gene: -
clone size: -
CDR3 DNA: TGCAGCGTTGTTTTGACAGATCTGAACACTGAAGCTTTCTTT
CDR3 protein: CSVVLTDLNTEAFF

V gene: TRBV5-5
J gene: TRBJ2-3
D gene: TRBD2
clone size: -
CDR3 DNA: TGTGCCAGCAGCTTGGGGGGACTAGCGGGGATGGATACGCAGTATTTT
CDR3 protein: CASSLGGLAGMDTQYF

V gene: TRBV11-2
J gene: TRBJ1-1
D gene: -
clone size: many
CDR3 DNA: TGTGCCAGCAGCGCAGGGAGGGTGGCCGTGGACACTGAAGCTTTCTTT
CDR3 protein: CASSAGRVAVDTEAFF

V gene: TRBV4-3
J gene: TRBJ2-6
D gene: -
clone size: -
CDR3 DNA: TGCGCCAGCAGCCAAGAAGCCTCGCGACTTCTCTCTGGGGCCAACGTCCTGACTTTC
CDR3 protein: CASSQEASRLLSGANVLTF

V gene: TRBV7-9
J gene: TRBJ1-4
D gene: TRBD1
clone size: few
CDR3 DNA: TGTGCCAGCAGCCAAGGACAGGGGCTAGCACTAAGGGAAAAACTGTTTTTT
CDR3 protein: CASSQGQGLALREKLFF

V gene: TRBV28
J gene: TRBJ2-2
D gene: -
clone size: many
CDR3 DNA: TGTGCCAGCAGTTTCGTTTCGTCTCACTGGAAGGGCGCGAACACCGGGGAGCTGTTTTTT
CDR3 protein: CASSFVSSHWKGANTGELFF

V gene: TRBV6-1
J gene: TRBJ2-7
D gene: TRBD2
clone size: many
CDR3 DNA: TGTGCCAGCAGTAGACCGGGACTAGGCGACTCCGAGCAGTACTTC
CDR3 protein: CASSRPGLGDSEQYF

V gene: TRBV6-1
J gene: TRBJ1-1
D gene: TRBD1
clone size: many
CDR3 DNA: TGTGCCAGCAGACCCGGGACAGGTCATGTCACTGAAGCTTTCTTT
CDR3 protein: CASRPGTGHVTEAFF

V gene: TRBV7-9
J gene: TRBJ1-1
D gene: -
clone size: -
CDR3 DNA: TGTGCCAGCAGCTTAGGGCAGTTGGACACTGAAGCTTTCTTT
CDR3 protein: CASSLGQLDTEAFF

V gene: TRBV12-3/TRBV12-4
J gene: TRBJ1-5
D gene: -
clone size: many
CDR3 DNA: TGTGCCAGCAGTTTAGTATGGAGCAATCAGCCCCAGCATTTT
CDR3 protein: CASSLVWSNQPQHF

V gene: TRBV20-1
J gene: TRBJ1-5
D gene: -
clone size: once
CDR3 DNA: TGCAGTGCTAGTCAGGGCGTTGGCAATCAGCCCCAGCATTTT
CDR3 protein: CSASQGVGNQPQHF

V gene: TRBV27
J gene: TRBJ1-1
D gene: -
clone size: -
CDR3 DNA: TGTGCCAGCAGTTTACCGGGGAATGAAGCTTTCTTT
CDR3 protein: CASSLPGNEAFF

V gene: TRBV4-3
J gene: TRBJ1-1
D gene: -
clone size: -
CDR3 DNA: TGCGCCAGCAGCCGCGACCGGGGCACTGGGCCGGCTTTCTTT
CDR3 protein: CASSRDRGTGPAFF

V gene: TRBV14
J gene: TRBJ1-2
D gene: -
clone size: -
CDR3 DNA: TGTGCCAGCAGCCAAGACTTGGCGGGGTATGGCTACACCTTC
CDR3 protein: CASSQDLAGYGYTF

V gene: TRBV28
J gene: TRBJ1-5
D gene: -
clone size: many
CDR3 DNA: TGTGCCAGCCGCGACAGGACTCTTCGCAATCAGCCCCAGCATTTT
CDR3 protein: CASRDRTLRNQPQHF

V gene: TRBV18
J gene: TRBJ2-5
D gene: -
clone size: -
CDR3 DNA: TGTGCCAGCTCACCACGCCCGGGAGACAGTGAAGAGACCCAGTACTTC
CDR3 protein: CASSPRPGDSEETQYF

V gene: TRBV6-1
J gene: TRBJ2-7
D gene: -
clone size: -
CDR3 DNA: TGTGCCAGCAGTGATTTGACGACACTTTCATACGAGCAGTACTTC
CDR3 protein: CASSDLTTLSYEQYF

V gene: TRBV16
J gene: TRBJ2-7
D gene: -
clone size: -
CDR3 DNA: TGTGCCAGCAGCCCCTATAGCGGTTACGAGCAGTACTTC
CDR3 protein: CASSPYSGYEQYF

V gene: TRBV4-2
J gene: TRBJ1-1
D gene: -
clone size: few
CDR3 DNA: TGTGCCAGCAGCCAAGTTCTCGGGAACACTGAAGCTTTCTTT
CDR3 protein: CASSQVLGNTEAFF

V gene: TRBV7-2
J gene: TRBJ2-2
D gene: TRBD2
clone size: -
CDR3 DNA: TGTGCCAGCAGCCCCGGGGGGGGATACACCGGGGAGCTGTTTTTT
CDR3 protein: CASSPGGGYTGELFF

V gene: TRBV7-2
J gene: TRBJ2-7
D gene: TRBD2
clone size: -
CDR3 DNA: TGTGCCAGCAGCTTAAGGGGACTACCCTTCTCCTACGAGCAGTACTTC
CDR3 protein: CASSLRGLPFSYEQYF

V gene: TRBV2
J gene: TRBJ2-5
D gene: TRBD2
clone size: many
CDR3 DNA: TGTGCCAGCAGTGAAGTCACTAGCGGACGACAAGAGACCCAGTACTTC
CDR3 protein: CASSEVTSGRQETQYF

V gene: TRBV6-1
J gene: TRBJ2-7
D gene: -
clone size: many
CDR3 DNA: TGTGCCAGCAGTGGGACAAGATACGAGCAGTACTTC
CDR3 protein: CASSGTRYEQYF

V gene: TRBV20-1
J gene: TRBJ1-6
D gene: -
clone size: few
CDR3 DNA: TGCAGTGCTACAGACAGGAATTCACCCCTCCACTTT
CDR3 protein: CSATDRNSPLHF

V gene: TRBV28
J gene: TRBJ1-6
D gene: -
clone size: many
CDR3 DNA: TGTGCCAGCACCCCGTGGCAGGTTCTTAATTCACCCCTCCACTTT
CDR3 protein: CASTPWQVLNSPLHF

V gene: TRBV28
J gene: TRBJ2-7
D gene: -
clone size: few
CDR3 DNA: TGTGCCAGCAGTCCCCCCCAGGGAAGTGCTGACTCCTACGAGCAGTACTTC
CDR3 protein: CASSPPQGSADSYEQYF

V gene: TRBV7-9
J gene: TRBJ2-5
D gene: -
clone size: many
CDR3 DNA: TGTGCCAGCAGCTTCTTGGGTGGACGAGAGACCCAGTACTTC
CDR3 protein: CASSFLGGRETQYF

V gene: TRBV3-1
J gene: TRBJ2-5
D gene: -
clone size: few
CDR3 DNA: TGTGCCAGCAGCCGAGATCCAGTGGCTAGAGAGACCCAGTACTTC
CDR3 protein: CASSRDPVARETQYF

V gene: TRBV6-5
J gene: TRBJ1-2
D gene: -
clone size: -
CDR3 DNA: TGTGCCAGCAGTTACTCGAGTTCCGCAGAAAACTATGGCTACACCTTC
CDR3 protein: CASSYSSSAENYGYTF

V gene: TRBV27
J gene: TRBJ1-1
D gene: -
clone size: -
CDR3 DNA: TGTGCCAGTAGTTGGCGGGGTTCCACTGAAGCTTTCTTT
CDR3 protein: CASSWRGSTEAFF

V gene: TRBV7-8
J gene: TRBJ2-2
D gene: -
clone size: -
CDR3 DNA: TGTGCCAGCAGCTTAAAGGGAGGGGGCGCGAACACCGGGGAGCTGTTTTTT
CDR3 protein: CASSLKGGGANTGELFF

V gene: TRBV20-1
J gene: TRBJ1-2
D gene: -
clone size: -
CDR3 DNA: TGCAGTGCTAACGTGAGGGAGTGGGGCTACACCTTC
CDR3 protein: CSANVREWGYTF

V gene: TRBV12-3/TRBV12-4
J gene: TRBJ2-6
D gene: -
clone size: many
CDR3 DNA: TGTGCCAGCAGTTTAGCGCGTTTGTCCGGGGCCAACGTCCTGACTTTC
CDR3 protein: CASSLARLSGANVLTF

V gene: TRBV15
J gene: TRBJ2-3
D gene: -
clone size: -
CDR3 DNA: TGTGCCACCAGTCAGTTAGCAAGAAGCACAGATACGCAGTATTTT
CDR3 protein: CATSQLARSTDTQYF

V gene: TRBV7-2
J gene: TRBJ2-3
D gene: TRBD2
clone size: -
CDR3 DNA: TGTGCCAGCAGCTCTACTAGCGCGGGGGGAACGCAGTATTTT
CDR3 protein: CASSSTSAGGTQYF

V gene: TRBV18
J gene: TRBJ2-5
D gene: -
clone size: many
CDR3 DNA: TGTGCCAGCTCACCAGGGGACCAAGAGACCCAGTACTTC
CDR3 protein: CASSPGDQETQYF

V gene: TRBV28
J gene: TRBJ1-2
D gene: TRBD1
clone size: few
CDR3 DNA: TGTGCCAGCAGTCACCTCGGACAGGGCCTTTATGGCTACACCTTC
CDR3 protein: CASSHLGQGLYGYTF

V gene: TRBV6-5
J gene: TRBJ2-6
D gene: TRBD1
clone size: few
CDR3 DNA: TGTGCCAGCAGTTTTGGGACAGGGAGTTCTGGGGCCAACGTCCTGACTTTC
CDR3 protein: CASSFGTGSSGANVLTF

V gene: TRBV20-1
J gene: TRBJ1-5
D gene: -
clone size: few
CDR3 DNA: TGCAGTGCTAGTGGAGGCTCCAATCAGCCCCAGCATTTT
CDR3 protein: CSASGGSNQPQHF

V gene: TRBV20-1
J gene: TRBJ1-1
D gene: -
clone size: few
CDR3 DNA: TGCAGTGCTAGAGACTTAGGGGCAGCGAACACTGAAGCTTTCTTT
CDR3 protein: CSARDLGAANTEAFF

V gene: TRBV7-8
J gene: TRBJ1-5
D gene: -
clone size: many
CDR3 DNA: TGTGCCAGCAGCTTTTCACAGGGTCCTAGTCAGCCCCAGCATTTT
CDR3 protein: CASSFSQGPSQPQHF